Each of the 13 T cell receptor beta chains below was sequenced from the same sample in a study of blood T cell repertoires in COVID-19. Using immunoSEQ multiplex PCR, the repertoire was profiled, and TCRdb retains in-frame clones only, with some absent. The repertoire holds tens of thousands of clones, with 79% as singletons. Input material: peripheral blood. The source of these receptors is a human donor in a cohort sampled during active COVID-19.

The genes are TRBV5-4 and TRBJ2-7; TRBD1 matches 8 bases. This CDR3 spans 13 amino acids. Germline V gene sequence: CDR1 SGHNT, CDR2 YYREEE (reference sequence). Trimming at V came to 4 bases and at J to 6 bases, leaving 6 bases not matched to a gene. The CDR3 sequence: CASSPDRGGEQYF. The CDR3 bases are TGTGCCAGCAGCCCCGACAGGGGCGGCGAGCAGTACTTC.

The V call is TRBV5-1, the J call TRBJ2-3; TRBD1 aligns across 9 bases. V lost 4 bases to trimming and J lost 4 bases; unmatched junction nucleotides: 4. Germline V gene lookup returns CDR1 SGHRS and CDR2 YFSETQ. CDR3 length: 14 residues. The CDR3: CASSRGQGADTQYF. The CDR3 DNA sequence: TGCGCCAGCAGCCGGGGACAGGGTGCAGATACGCAGTATTTT.

This rearrangement joins TRBV20-1 to TRBJ2-7; the match to TRBD2 covers 7 bases. Germline CDR1 DFQATT, CDR2 SNEGSKA (reference sequence). The CDR3 covers 11 residues. The CDR3 DNA is TGCAGCAAGGGAGGGCAGTACGAGCAGTACTTC. It yields the protein CSKGGQYEQYF.

The chain is built from TRBV28 and TRBJ2-7, with TRBD1 as a possible D gene (6 bases). This CDR3 contains 13 residues. The germline gives CDR1 MDHEN, CDR2 SYDVKM. Deletions cut 5 bases from V and 6 bases from J, with 14 bases between. CDR3 sequence: CASSPEGTFEQYF. CDR3 DNA sequence: TGTGCCAGCAGTCCTGAGGGGACATTCGAGCAGTACTTC.

The J gene is TRBJ1-1, the V gene TRBV6-4; 7 bases line up with TRBD1. Germline CDR1 is MRHNA and CDR2 is SNTAGT. The CDR3 has 15 residues. Germline trimming cut 4 bases from V and 3 bases from J; bases unmatched to any gene: 8. This CDR3 reads CASSGTGAGHTEAFF. CDR3 coding DNA: TGTGCCAGCAGTGGTACAGGGGCCGGGCACACTGAAGCTTTCTTT.

This chain connects TRBV7-9 to TRBJ1-1; maybe TRBD1 (6 bases). Germline lookup yields CDR1 SEHNR and CDR2 FQNEAQ (reference sequence). This CDR3 has 12 residues. The germline V and J ends were trimmed by 2 bases and 8 bases, with 9 bases remaining between them. CDR3: CASSLQGIEAFF. The CDR3, as DNA: TGTGCCAGCAGCTTACAGGGGATCGAAGCTTTCTTT.

The J gene is TRBJ1-5, the V gene TRBV5-6, with D possibly TRBD1 on 5 matching bases. From germline, CDR1 is SGHDT and CDR2 YYEEEE. This CDR3 comprises 15 residues. Trimming removed 5 bases from V and 7 bases from J, with 19 bases in between. The CDR3 DNA is TGTGCCAGCAGAGCCGGAACAGGCTCTCTCCAGCCCCAGCATTTT. It codes for CASRAGTGSLQPQHF.

This clone was counted between two and nine times. The chain is built from TRBV5-1 and TRBJ1-1; 7 positions match TRBD1. This CDR3 is 16 amino acids long. Looked up from germline, CDR1 is SGHRS and CDR2 is YFSETQ. Unmatched junction bases numbered 9, after V lost 4 bases and J lost 0 bases. CDR3 loop: CASSPGQVSMNTEAFF. The CDR3 DNA reads as TGCGCCAGCAGCCCCGGACAGGTCTCCATGAACACTGAAGCTTTCTTT.

The chain employs TRBV7-9 and TRBJ2-5, with D perhaps matching TRBD2 (5 bases). CDR1 SEHNR and CDR2 FQNEAQ come from the germline V gene (reference sequence). CDR3 length: 13 amino acids. Deletions cut 4 bases from V and 4 bases from J, with 10 bases between. CDR3 residues: CASSWTDRETQYF. The CDR3 nucleotides read TGTGCCAGCAGCTGGACTGACCGAGAGACCCAGTACTTC.

The rearrangement uses TRBV11-2 and TRBJ1-1; 11 bases map to TRBD1. Germline CDR1 is SGHAT and CDR2 is FQNNGV. The CDR3 has 15 residues. Unmatched junction bases numbered 4, after V lost 2 bases and J lost 5 bases. This CDR3 reads CASSLKGQGDTEAFF. The DNA of the CDR3 is TGTGCCAGCAGCTTAAAGGGACAGGGGGATACTGAAGCTTTCTTT.

The CDR3: CASIPPGRYTEAFF. CDR3 bases: TGTGCCAGCATACCCCCGGGTCGGTACACTGAAGCTTTCTTT. The V and J genes are TRBV9 and TRBJ1-1; D unresolved. Trimming took off 6 bases at V and 3 bases at J, with 15 bases between the two ends. Germline CDR1 and CDR2: SGDLS and YYNGEE. The CDR3 totals 14 residues.

The chain links TRBV7-2 to TRBJ1-5; D not resolved. Trimming left V 1 base short and J 11 bases short, with 18 bases between. The CDR3 covers 15 residues. The V gene's germline CDR1 is SGHTA and CDR2 FQGNSA. The CDR3 DNA reads TGTGCCAGCAGCTTAGACCTTCCCCTTAAAACGGCCCAGCATTTT. Protein sequence: CASSLDLPLKTAQHF.

The chain links TRBV19 to TRBJ1-5; D possibly corresponds to TRBD1 (6 bases). V lost 4 bases, J lost 0 bases, and 16 bases lay in between. The CDR3 has 17 residues. The V gene's germline CDR1 is LNHDA and CDR2 SQIVND (reference sequence). In DNA form, the CDR3 reads TGTGCCAGTAGTACTTTTCTCGGACAGAATAGCAATCAGCCCCAGCATTTT. Its translation is CASSTFLGQNSNQPQHF.